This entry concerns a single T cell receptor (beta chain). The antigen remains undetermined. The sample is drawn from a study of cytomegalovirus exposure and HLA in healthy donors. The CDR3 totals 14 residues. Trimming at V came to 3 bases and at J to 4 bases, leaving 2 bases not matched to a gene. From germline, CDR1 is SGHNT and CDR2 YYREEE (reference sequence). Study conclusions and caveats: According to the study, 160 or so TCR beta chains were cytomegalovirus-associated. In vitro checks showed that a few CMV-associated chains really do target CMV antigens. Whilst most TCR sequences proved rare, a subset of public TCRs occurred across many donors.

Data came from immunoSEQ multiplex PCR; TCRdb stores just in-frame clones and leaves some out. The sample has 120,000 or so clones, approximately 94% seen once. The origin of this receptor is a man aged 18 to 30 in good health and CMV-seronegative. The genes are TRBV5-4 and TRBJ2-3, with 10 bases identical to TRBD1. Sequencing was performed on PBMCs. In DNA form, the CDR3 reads TGTGCCAGCAGCTCGGACAGGGGGTCAGATACGCAGTATTTT. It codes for CASSSDRGSDTQYF.